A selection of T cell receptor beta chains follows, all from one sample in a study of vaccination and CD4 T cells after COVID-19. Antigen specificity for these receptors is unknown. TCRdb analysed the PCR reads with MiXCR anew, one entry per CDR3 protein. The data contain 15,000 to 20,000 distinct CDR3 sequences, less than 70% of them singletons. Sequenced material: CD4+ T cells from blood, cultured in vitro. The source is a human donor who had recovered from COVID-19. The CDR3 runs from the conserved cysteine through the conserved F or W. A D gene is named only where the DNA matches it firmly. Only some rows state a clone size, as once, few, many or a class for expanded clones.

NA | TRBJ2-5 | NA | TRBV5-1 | CASSYRDLQETQYF | TGCGCCAGCAGCTACCGGGACCTACAAGAGACCCAGTACTTC
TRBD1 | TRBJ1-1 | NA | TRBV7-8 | CASSLVVRPTGTGKRWTEAFF | TGTGCCAGCAGCTTAGTAGTCAGGCCTACCGGGACAGGGAAGAGGTGGACTGAAGCTTTCTTT
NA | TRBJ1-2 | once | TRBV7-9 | CASSSGGGPYGYTF | TGTGCCAGCAGCTCCGGCGGGGGCCCCTATGGCTACACCTTC
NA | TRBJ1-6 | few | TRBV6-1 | CASSEAYQVSPLHF | TGTGCCAGCAGTGAAGCCTACCAGGTGTCACCCCTCCACTTT
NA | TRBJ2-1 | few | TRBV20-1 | CSARAVVYNEQFF | TGCAGTGCTAGAGCCGTCGTCTACAATGAGCAGTTCTTC
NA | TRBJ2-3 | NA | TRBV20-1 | CSASAPTRAADTQYF | TGCAGTGCTAGTGCCCCGACTAGGGCGGCAGATACGCAGTATTTT
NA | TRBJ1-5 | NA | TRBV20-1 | CSAPVGIGSNQPQHF | TGCAGTGCCCCCGTGGGAATCGGTAGCAATCAGCCCCAGCATTTT
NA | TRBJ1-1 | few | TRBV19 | CASSIGLWNTEAFF | TGTGCCAGTAGTATAGGGTTGTGGAACACTGAAGCTTTCTTT
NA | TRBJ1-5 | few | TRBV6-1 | CASSEPLGRVKQPQHF | TGTGCCAGCAGTGAACCCCTCGGCAGGGTGAAACAGCCCCAGCATTTT
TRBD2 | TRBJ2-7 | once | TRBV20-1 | CSASASGKYEQYF | TGCAGTGCTAGCGCTAGCGGAAAGTACGAGCAGTACTTC
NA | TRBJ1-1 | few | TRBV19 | CASSIWERAFF | TGTGCCAGTAGTATTTGGGAGAGGGCTTTCTTT
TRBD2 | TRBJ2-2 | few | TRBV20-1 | CSARDRGDHGELFF | TGCAGTGCTAGAGATCGGGGGGATCACGGGGAGCTGTTTTTT
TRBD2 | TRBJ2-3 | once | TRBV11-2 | CASSLSGGFSTDTQYF | TGCGCCAGCAGCTTGAGCGGGGGGTTTAGCACAGATACGCAGTATTTT
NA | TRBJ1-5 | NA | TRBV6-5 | CASSYSRDSNQPQHF | TGTGCCAGCAGTTACTCACGAGATAGCAATCAGCCCCAGCATTTT
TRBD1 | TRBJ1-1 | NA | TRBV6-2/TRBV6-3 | CASRLLNRGRGDTEAFF | TGTGCCAGCAGACTGTTGAACAGGGGGCGAGGGGACACTGAAGCTTTCTTT
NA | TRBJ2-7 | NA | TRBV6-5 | CASSYGTRDSEQYF | TGTGCCAGCAGTTACGGGACAAGGGATTCCGAGCAGTACTTC
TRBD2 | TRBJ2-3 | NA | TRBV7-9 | CASSSGTSELSYGDTQYF | TGTGCCAGCAGCTCCGGGACTAGCGAATTGAGCTATGGGGATACGCAGTATTTT
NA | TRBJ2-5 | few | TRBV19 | CASSIVGGGQETQYF | TGTGCCAGTAGTATAGTAGGTGGGGGCCAAGAGACCCAGTACTTC
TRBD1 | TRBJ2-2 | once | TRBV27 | CASSPQGVHNTGELFF | TGTGCCAGCAGTCCACAGGGGGTACACAACACCGGGGAGCTGTTTTTT
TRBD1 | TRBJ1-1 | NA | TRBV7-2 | CASSLGTGVNTEAFF | TGTGCCAGCAGCTTAGGGACAGGCGTGAACACTGAAGCTTTCTTT
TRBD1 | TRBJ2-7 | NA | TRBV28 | CASSLGTGWSEQYF | TGTGCCAGCAGTCTTGGGACAGGGTGGAGCGAGCAGTACTTC
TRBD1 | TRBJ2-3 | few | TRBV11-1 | CASSLRQGSTDTQYF | TGTGCCAGCAGCTTACGACAGGGGTCCACAGATACGCAGTATTTT
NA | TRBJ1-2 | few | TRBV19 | CASSTPRTANYGYTF | TGTGCCAGTAGTACACCTAGGACAGCTAACTATGGCTACACCTTC
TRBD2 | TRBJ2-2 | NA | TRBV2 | CASTVTSGDTGELFF | TGTGCCAGCACCGTGACTAGCGGGGACACCGGGGAGCTGTTTTTT
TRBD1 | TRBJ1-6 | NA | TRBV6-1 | CASSTGQGTHSPLHF | TGTGCCAGCTCGACAGGACAGGGAACCCATTCACCCCTCCACTTT
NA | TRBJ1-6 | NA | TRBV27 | CASSPMGGPVNSPLHF | TGTGCCAGCAGTCCAATGGGAGGCCCCGTTAATTCACCCCTCCACTTT
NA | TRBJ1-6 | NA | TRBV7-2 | CASSPPDPGNSPLHF | TGTGCCAGCAGCCCGCCGGACCCAGGGAATTCACCCCTCCACTTT
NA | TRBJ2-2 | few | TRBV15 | CATSSLATGTGELFF | TGTGCCACCAGCAGTTTAGCGACCGGCACCGGGGAGCTGTTTTTT
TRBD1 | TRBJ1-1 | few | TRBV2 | CASTRQGQGNTEAFF | TGTGCCAGCACAAGACAGGGCCAAGGCAACACTGAAGCTTTCTTT
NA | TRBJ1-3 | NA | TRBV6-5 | CASSYRARETSGNTIYF | TGTGCCAGCAGTTATAGGGCACGGGAGACCTCTGGAAACACCATATATTTT
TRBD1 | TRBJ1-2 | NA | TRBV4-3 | CASSQRDRANYGYTF | TGCGCCAGCAGCCAGAGAGACAGGGCCAACTATGGCTACACCTTC
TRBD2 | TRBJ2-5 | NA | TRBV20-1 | CSASSGSRETQYF | TGCAGTGCTAGTAGCGGGAGTAGGGAGACCCAGTACTTC
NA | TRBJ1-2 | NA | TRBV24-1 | CATSRTGIRCYTF | TGTGCCACCAGTCGCACAGGGATAAGGTGCTACACCTTC
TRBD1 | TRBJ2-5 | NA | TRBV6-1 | CASSGQGRETQYF | TGTGCCAGCAGTGGACAGGGGCGAGAGACCCAGTACTTC
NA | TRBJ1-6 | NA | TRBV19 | CASSIGGTDNSPLHF | TGTGCCAGTAGTATCGGGGGAACCGATAATTCACCCCTCCACTTT
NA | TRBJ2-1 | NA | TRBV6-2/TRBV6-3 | CASSSTSSYNEQFF | TGTGCCAGCAGTTCCACTAGCTCCTACAATGAGCAGTTCTTC
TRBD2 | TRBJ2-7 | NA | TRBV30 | CAWSVGTSGTYEQYF | TGTGCCTGGAGTGTAGGGACTAGCGGGACCTACGAGCAGTACTTC
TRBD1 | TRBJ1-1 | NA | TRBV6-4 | CASSVDRGTEAFF | TGTGCCAGCAGTGTGGACAGGGGAACTGAAGCTTTCTTT
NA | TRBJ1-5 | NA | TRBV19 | CASSIARRVNQPQHF | TGTGCCAGTAGTATAGCTCGCAGGGTCAATCAGCCCCAGCATTTT
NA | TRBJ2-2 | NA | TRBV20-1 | CSAEPLGETGELFF | TGCAGTGCAGAACCTCTTGGTGAGACCGGGGAGCTGTTTTTT
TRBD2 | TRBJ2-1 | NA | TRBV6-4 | CAISRRTSGSDNEQFF | TGTGCCATCAGCCGCCGGACTAGCGGGAGCGACAATGAGCAGTTCTTC
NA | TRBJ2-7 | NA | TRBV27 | CASSRRYPGGKSSYEQYF | TGTGCCAGCAGTAGACGATATCCGGGCGGCAAGAGCTCCTACGAGCAGTACTTC
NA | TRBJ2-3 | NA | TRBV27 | CASSFLEGLASTDTQYF | TGTGCCAGCAGTTTTCTTGAGGGACTTGCTAGCACAGATACGCAGTATTTT
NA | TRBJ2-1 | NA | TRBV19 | CASSLGRSSYNEQFF | TGTGCCAGTAGTCTTGGCAGGAGCTCCTACAATGAGCAGTTCTTC
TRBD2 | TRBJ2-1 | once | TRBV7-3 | CASSSVTSGEQDEQFF | TGTGCCAGCAGCTCCGTAACTAGCGGGGAGCAGGATGAGCAGTTCTTC
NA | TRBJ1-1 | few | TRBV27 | CASSREGVDTEAFF | TGTGCCAGCAGTAGGGAGGGTGTGGACACTGAAGCTTTCTTT
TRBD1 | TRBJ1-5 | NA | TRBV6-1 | CASSEFGQGAKEPQHF | TGTGCCAGCAGTGAATTCGGGCAGGGGGCGAAGGAGCCCCAGCATTTT
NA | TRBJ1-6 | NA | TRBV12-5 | CASGKGNYNSPLHF | TGTGCTAGTGGTAAGGGGAACTATAATTCACCCCTCCACTTT
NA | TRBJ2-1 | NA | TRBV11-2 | CASSLERRAGEQFF | TGTGCCAGCAGCTTAGAGCGCAGGGCTGGGGAGCAGTTCTTC
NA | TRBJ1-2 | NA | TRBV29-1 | CSVDVGAHYGYTF | TGCAGCGTTGACGTGGGGGCCCACTATGGCTACACCTTC
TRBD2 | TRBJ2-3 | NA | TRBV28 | CASSSSGTAPSTDTQYF | TGTGCCAGCAGTTCTAGCGGGACCGCGCCCAGCACAGATACGCAGTATTTT
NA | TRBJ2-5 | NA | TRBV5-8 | CAIQPADLAETQYF | TGTGCCATCCAGCCAGCCGACCTAGCAGAGACCCAGTACTTC
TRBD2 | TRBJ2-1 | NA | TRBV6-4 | CASSDLGTSVLFF | TGTGCCAGCAGTGACCTCGGGACTAGCGTTCTGTTCTTC
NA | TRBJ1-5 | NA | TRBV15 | CATGPGDSNQPQHF | TGTGCCACCGGTCCAGGGGACAGCAATCAGCCCCAGCATTTT
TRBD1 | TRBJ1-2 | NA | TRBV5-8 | CASSLIPGQAYGYTF | TGTGCCAGCAGCTTGATCCCGGGACAGGCCTATGGCTACACCTTC